This T cell receptor (beta chain) was sequenced in a study of monozygotic twins with inflammatory bowel disease. Study-wide results and limits: The authors note that differing immunosuppressive treatments may have added variability to patient repertoires.

Researchers isolated total RNA from whole blood without sorting T cells. Per individual sample, eight separate reactions were used to make cDNA. TCRdb derives one entry per CDR3 protein from the 5' RACE reads, leaving out DNA. The listing records fewer than 350,000 distinct CDR3 sequences. As regards this clonotype: As yet, its antigen is unknown.

Germline lookup yields CDR1 LNHDA and CDR2 SQIVND (reference sequence). The CDR3 extends over 14 amino acids. The sequence was collected from a human donor with ulcerative colitis or Crohn's disease, or a healthy co-twin of an affected twin (not recorded which). Sequenced input: blood. This chain connects TRBV19 to TRBJ1-4. The CDR3 here is CASSMSPQREKLFF.